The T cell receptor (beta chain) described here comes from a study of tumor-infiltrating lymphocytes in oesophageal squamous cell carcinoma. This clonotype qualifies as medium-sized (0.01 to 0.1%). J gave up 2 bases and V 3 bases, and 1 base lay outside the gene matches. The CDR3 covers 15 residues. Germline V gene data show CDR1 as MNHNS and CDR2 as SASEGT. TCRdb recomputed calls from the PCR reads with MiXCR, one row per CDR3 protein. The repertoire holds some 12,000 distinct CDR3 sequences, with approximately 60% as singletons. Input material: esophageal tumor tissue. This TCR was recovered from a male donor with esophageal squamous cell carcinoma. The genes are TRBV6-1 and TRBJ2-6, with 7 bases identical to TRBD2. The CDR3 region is CASSESGAGANVLTF. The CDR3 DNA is TGTGCCAGCAGTGAGAGCGGGGCTGGGGCCAACGTCCTGACTTTC.